These 8 T cell receptor beta chains were sequenced from one sample in a study of blood T cells in healthy people across ages. The second PCR ran roughly 7 to 12 cycles with a sample-barcoded 5' primer and J-beta primers. TCRdb independently ran MiXCR on the 5' RACE reads; one entry per CDR3 protein. The sample lists around 940,000 distinct CDR3 sequences, roughly half occurring once. Sequenced sample: blood. The receptors here all came from a woman aged 55-70 years in good health.

This clonotype was counted between two and nine times. The chain uses TRBV29-1 and TRBJ1-2; D call uncertain. The germline CDR1 and CDR2 sequences are SQVTM and ANQGSEA. The CDR3 runs 9 residues. V lost 5 bases to trimming and J lost 8 bases, with 6 bases between them. The CDR3 loop reads CSVTGGYTF. In DNA, the CDR3 is TGCAGCGTTACTGGAGGCTACACCTTC.

CDR3 DNA sequence: TGTGCCAGCAGCTTGGGGGGACAGGGAGTGGACACTGAAGCTTTCTTT. The encoded protein is CASSLGGQGVDTEAFF. The gene calls are TRBV5-4 and TRBJ1-1; 9 bases line up with TRBD1. The CDR3 is 16 residues long. CDR1 SGHNT and CDR2 YYREEE come from the germline V gene (reference sequence). Trimming at V came to 0 bases and at J to 3 bases, leaving 6 bases not matched to a gene.

The rearrangement joins TRBV6-5 to TRBJ2-3; possible D gene TRBD1, 6 bases. V gave up 0 bases and J gave up 6 bases, with 19 bases separating them. The CDR3 is 17 residues long. Per the germline V gene, CDR1 is MNHEY and CDR2 is SVGAGI. The chain's CDR3 is CASSYSGMGASPDTQYF. CDR3 nucleotide sequence: TGTGCCAGCAGTTACTCGGGTATGGGGGCAAGTCCGGATACGCAGTATTTT.

This chain uses TRBV7-6 with TRBJ2-7, with 11 bases aligning to TRBD2. Matching the DNA end better, TRBJ2-5 makes the J call doubtful. The CDR3 contains 17 residues. CDR1 is SGHVS, CDR2 FNYEAQ, per germline. CDR3 nucleotides: TGTGCCAGCAGCCTTTGGGTTAGCGGGAGGGCCTCTGAGACCCAGTACTTC. Protein product: CASSLWVSGRASETQYF.

The V and J genes are TRBV7-6 and TRBJ2-5; tentatively, D is TRBD1 (6 bases). The V gene lost 4 bases and the J gene lost 4 bases, with 13 bases spanning the gap. CDR3 length: 14 amino acids. In germline, CDR1 is SGHVS, CDR2 FNYEAQ. For the CDR3, the DNA is TGTGCCAGCAGCTCCACAGGGTGGGGAGAGACCCAGTACTTC. It codes for CASSSTGWGETQYF.

The DNA of the CDR3 is TGTGCCAGCAGCACAGACAGGACTAGCGGGAGGTCAGATACGCAGTATTTT. Protein: CASSTDRTSGRSDTQYF. The chain links TRBV7-9 to TRBJ2-3; 14 positions agree with TRBD2. Germline CDR1 and CDR2: SEHNR and FQNEAQ (reference sequence). Germline trimming cut 5 bases from V and 4 bases from J; bases unmatched to any gene: 8. The CDR3 runs to 17 residues.

This chain uses TRBV7-9 with TRBJ2-1; TRBD2 is a possible D gene (6 bases). V dropped 5 bases and J dropped 5 bases, with 19 bases sitting between them. The CDR3 totals 16 residues. Germline V CDR1 and CDR2: SEHNR, FQNEAQ (reference sequence). The CDR3 nucleotides are TGTGCCAGCAGCCAGACCGGGACTTACATGAACAATGAGCAGTTCTTC. Protein product: CASSQTGTYMNNEQFF.

This chain joins TRBV7-2 and TRBJ2-3, with 9 bases aligning to TRBD2. V was pared by 5 bases and J by 8 bases, with 14 bases of the junction left unmatched. This CDR3 is built from 16 residues. Germline loops: CDR1 SGHTA, CDR2 FQGNSA. The CDR3 DNA sequence: TGTGCCAGCAGCGTTGGGCTAGCGGGGACGTGGGGTACGCAGTATTTT. Translation: CASSVGLAGTWGTQYF.